This record covers a single T cell receptor beta chain. Its target is not known. The sample originates from a study of T cells after yellow fever vaccination. Study context: Some fractions had low cell numbers, and these were prepared with SMART-Seq v4 Ultra Low Input.

Overall study results and limits: High-abundance clonotypes from the bulk population could contaminate FACS-sorted repertoires. Weaker overall was a secondary response that nonetheless peaked faster, on day 5 versus 15.

CDR1 LGHNA and CDR2 YSLEER come from the germline V gene. CDR3 length equals 16 residues. V shed 0 bases and J shed 2 bases, with 10 bases lying between them. TCR cDNA, made by 5'RACE template switching, carried an added universal primer site and UMIs. TCRdb fed the 5' RACE reads into MiXCR, producing one record per CDR3 protein. The repertoire has some 300,000 distinct CDR3 sequences, about 7.8% of them found once; the top ten carry approximately 16%. The material was PBMCs, obtained more than 40 days after the first yellow fever vaccination. This TCR derives from a man aged 18 to 35 who received the YFV17D yellow fever vaccine. The V and J genes are TRBV4-3 and TRBJ1-4; no clear D gene. The CDR3 spells CASSQDYRITNEKLFF. In DNA form, the CDR3 reads TGCGCCAGCAGCCAAGATTATCGGATTACTAATGAAAAACTGTTTTTT.